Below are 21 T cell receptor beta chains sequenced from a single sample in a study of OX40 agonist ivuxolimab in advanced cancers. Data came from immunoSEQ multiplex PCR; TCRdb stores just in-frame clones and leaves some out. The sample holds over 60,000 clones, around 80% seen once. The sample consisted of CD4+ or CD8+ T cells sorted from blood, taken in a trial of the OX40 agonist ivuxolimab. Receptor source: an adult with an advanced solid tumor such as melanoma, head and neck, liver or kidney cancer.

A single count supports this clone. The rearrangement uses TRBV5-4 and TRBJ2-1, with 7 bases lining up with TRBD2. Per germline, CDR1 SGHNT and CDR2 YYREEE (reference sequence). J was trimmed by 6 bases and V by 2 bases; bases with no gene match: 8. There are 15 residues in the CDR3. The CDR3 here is CASSLGTTGGNEQFF. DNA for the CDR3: TGTGCCAGCAGCTTAGGGACTACGGGGGGCAATGAGCAGTTCTTC.

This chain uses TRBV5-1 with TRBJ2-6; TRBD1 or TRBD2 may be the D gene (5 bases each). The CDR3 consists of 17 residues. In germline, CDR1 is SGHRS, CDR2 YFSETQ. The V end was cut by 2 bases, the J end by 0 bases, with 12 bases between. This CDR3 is CASSLRGPNSGANVLTF. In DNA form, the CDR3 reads TGCGCCAGCAGCTTAAGGGGACCGAACTCTGGGGCCAACGTCCTGACTTTC.

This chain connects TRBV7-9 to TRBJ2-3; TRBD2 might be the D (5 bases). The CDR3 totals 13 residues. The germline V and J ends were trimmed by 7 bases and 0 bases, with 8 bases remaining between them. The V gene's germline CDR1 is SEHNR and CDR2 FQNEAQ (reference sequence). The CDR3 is CASKRGSTDTQYF. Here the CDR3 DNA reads TGTGCCAGCAAACGAGGGAGCACAGATACGCAGTATTTT.

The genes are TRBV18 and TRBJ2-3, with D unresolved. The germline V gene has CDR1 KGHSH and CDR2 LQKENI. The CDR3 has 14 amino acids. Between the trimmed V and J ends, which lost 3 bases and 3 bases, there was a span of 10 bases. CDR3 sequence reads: CASSPFIKTDTQYF. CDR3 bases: TGTGCCAGCTCACCTTTCATCAAGACAGATACGCAGTATTTT.

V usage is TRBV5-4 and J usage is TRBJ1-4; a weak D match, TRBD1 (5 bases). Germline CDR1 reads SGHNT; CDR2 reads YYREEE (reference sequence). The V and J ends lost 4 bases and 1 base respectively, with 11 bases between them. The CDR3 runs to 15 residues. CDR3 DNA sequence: TGTGCCAGCAGCCCCGGCGGGGGAACTAATGAAAAACTGTTTTTT. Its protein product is CASSPGGGTNEKLFF. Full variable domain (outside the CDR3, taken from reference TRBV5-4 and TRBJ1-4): ETGVTQSPTHLIKTRGQQVTLRCSSQSGHNTVSWYQQALGQGPQFIFQYYREEENGRGNFPPRFSGLQFPNYSSELNVNALELDDSALYLCASSPGGGTNEKLFFGSGTQLSVL.

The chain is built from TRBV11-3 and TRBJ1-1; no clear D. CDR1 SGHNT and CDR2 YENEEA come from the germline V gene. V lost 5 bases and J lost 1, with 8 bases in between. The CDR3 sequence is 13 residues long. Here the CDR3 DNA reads TGTGCCAGCAGCGAACCGGGGAACACTGAAGCTTTCTTT. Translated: CASSEPGNTEAFF. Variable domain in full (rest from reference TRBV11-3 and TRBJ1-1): EAGVVQSPRYKIIEKKQPVAFWCNPISGHNTLYWYLQNLGQGPELLIRYENEEAVDDSQLPKDRFSAERLKGVDSTLKIQPAELGDSAVYLCASSEPGNTEAFFGQGTRLTVV.

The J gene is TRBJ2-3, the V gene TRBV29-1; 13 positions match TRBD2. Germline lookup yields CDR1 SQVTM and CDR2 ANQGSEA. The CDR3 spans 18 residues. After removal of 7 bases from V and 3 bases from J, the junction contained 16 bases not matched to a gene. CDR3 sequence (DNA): TGCAGCGCCAACGGACTAGCGGGAGCTTCCCCGCTGACAGATACGCAGTATTTT. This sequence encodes CSANGLAGASPLTDTQYF.

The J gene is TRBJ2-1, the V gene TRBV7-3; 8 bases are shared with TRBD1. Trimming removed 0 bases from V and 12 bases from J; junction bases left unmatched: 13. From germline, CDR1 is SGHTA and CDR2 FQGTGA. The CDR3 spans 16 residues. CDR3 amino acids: CASSLTGGAGGYTQFF. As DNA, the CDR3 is TGTGCCAGCAGCTTAACGGGCGGGGCAGGGGGCTATACGCAGTTCTTC.

The CDR3 is CASSGVATDTQYF. The CDR3 DNA reads TGCGCCAGCAGCGGGGTGGCTACAGATACGCAGTATTTT. The rearrangement links TRBV5-1 to TRBJ2-3; no clear D gene. From germline, CDR1 is SGHRS and CDR2 YFSETQ. With 4 bases removed from V and 3 bases from J, the gap between germline ends came to 9 bases. The CDR3 is made up of 13 amino acids.

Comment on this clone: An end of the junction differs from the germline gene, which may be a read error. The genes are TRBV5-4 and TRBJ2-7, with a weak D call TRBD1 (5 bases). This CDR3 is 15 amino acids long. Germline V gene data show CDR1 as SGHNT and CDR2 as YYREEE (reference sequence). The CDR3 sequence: CASSQGRAVDYEQYF. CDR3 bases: TGCGCCAGCAGCCAAGGCAGGGCGGTGGACTACGAGCAGTACTTC.

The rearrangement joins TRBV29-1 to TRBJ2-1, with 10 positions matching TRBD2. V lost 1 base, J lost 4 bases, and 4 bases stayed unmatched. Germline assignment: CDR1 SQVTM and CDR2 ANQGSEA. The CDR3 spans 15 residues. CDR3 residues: CSVEAPGLAYNEQFF. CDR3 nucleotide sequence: TGCAGCGTTGAAGCGCCGGGACTAGCGTACAATGAGCAGTTCTTC.

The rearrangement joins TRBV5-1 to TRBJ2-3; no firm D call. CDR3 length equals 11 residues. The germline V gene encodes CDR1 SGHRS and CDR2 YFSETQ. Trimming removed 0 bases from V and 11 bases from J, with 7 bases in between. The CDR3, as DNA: TGCGCCAGCAGCTTGGACTACGAGCAGTATTTT. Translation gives CASSLDYEQYF.

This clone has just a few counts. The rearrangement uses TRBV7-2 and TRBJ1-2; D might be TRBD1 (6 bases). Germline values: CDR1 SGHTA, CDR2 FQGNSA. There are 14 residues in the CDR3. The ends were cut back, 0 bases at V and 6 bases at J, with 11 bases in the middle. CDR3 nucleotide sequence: TGTGCCAGCAGCTTAGCATGGGGGCTTAATGGCTACACCTTC. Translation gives CASSLAWGLNGYTF.

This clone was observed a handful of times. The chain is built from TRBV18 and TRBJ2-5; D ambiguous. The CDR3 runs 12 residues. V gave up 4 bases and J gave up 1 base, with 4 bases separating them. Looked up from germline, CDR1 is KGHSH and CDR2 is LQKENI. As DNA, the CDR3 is TGTGCCAGCTCACGGTCCCAAGAGACCCAGTACTTC. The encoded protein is CASSRSQETQYF. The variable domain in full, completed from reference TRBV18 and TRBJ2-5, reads NAGVMQNPRHLVRRRGQEARLRCSPMKGHSHVYWYRQLPEEGLKFMVYLQKENIIDESGMPKERFSAEFPKEGPSILRIQQVVRGDSAAYFCASSRSQETQYFGPGTRLLVL.

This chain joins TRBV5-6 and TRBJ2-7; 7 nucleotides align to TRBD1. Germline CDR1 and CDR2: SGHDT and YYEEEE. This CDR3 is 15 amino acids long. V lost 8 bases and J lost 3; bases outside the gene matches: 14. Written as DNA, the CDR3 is TGTGCCAGTATCCCGGGACAGAAAAGGGGCTACGAGCAGTACTTC. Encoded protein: CASIPGQKRGYEQYF.

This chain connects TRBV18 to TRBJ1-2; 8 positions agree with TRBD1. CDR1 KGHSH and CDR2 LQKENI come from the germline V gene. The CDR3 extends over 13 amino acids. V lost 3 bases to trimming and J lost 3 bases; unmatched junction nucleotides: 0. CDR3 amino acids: CASSPDRDYGYTF. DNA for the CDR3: TGTGCCAGCTCACCGGACAGGGACTATGGCTACACCTTC. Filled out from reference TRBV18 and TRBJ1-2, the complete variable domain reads NAGVMQNPRHLVRRRGQEARLRCSPMKGHSHVYWYRQLPEEGLKFMVYLQKENIIDESGMPKERFSAEFPKEGPSILRIQQVVRGDSAAYFCASSPDRDYGYTFGSGTRLTVV.

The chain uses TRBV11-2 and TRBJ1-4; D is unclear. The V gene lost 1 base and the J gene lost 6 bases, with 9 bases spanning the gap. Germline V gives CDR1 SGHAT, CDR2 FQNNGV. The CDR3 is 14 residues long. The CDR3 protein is CASSLVGLHEKLFF. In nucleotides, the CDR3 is TGTGCCAGCAGCTTAGTGGGGTTACATGAAAAACTGTTTTTT.

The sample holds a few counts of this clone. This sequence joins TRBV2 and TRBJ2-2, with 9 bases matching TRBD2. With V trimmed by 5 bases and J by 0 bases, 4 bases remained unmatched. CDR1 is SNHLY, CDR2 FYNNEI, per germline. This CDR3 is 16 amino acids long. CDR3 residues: CASSPSGMANTGELFF. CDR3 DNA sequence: TGTGCCAGCAGTCCTAGCGGGATGGCGAACACCGGGGAGCTGTTTTTT.

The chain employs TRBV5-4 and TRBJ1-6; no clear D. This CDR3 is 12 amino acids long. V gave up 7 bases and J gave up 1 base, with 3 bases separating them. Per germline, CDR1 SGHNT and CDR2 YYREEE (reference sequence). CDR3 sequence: CASASYNSPLHF. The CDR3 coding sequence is TGTGCCAGCGCGTCCTATAATTCACCCCTCCACTTT.

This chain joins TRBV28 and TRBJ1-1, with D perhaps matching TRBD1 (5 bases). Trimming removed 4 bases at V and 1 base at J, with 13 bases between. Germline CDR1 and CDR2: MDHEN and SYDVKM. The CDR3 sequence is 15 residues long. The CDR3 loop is CASSWPTASNTEAFF. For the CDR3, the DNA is TGTGCCAGCAGTTGGCCGACAGCGTCGAACACTGAAGCTTTCTTT.

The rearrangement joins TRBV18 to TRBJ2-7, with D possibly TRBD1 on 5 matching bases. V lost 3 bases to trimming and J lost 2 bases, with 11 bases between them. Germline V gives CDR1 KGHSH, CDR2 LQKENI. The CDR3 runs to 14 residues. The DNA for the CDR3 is TGTGCCAGCTCACCCAGACAGATTACCTACGAGCAGTACTTC. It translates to CASSPRQITYEQYF.